This TCR beta chain was recorded in a study of control samples from healthy donors and cancer patients. Trimming removed 5 bases at V and 1 base at J, with 11 bases between. The length of the CDR3 is 14 residues. Germline CDR1 is SGHTA and CDR2 is FQGNSA. Measured with immunoSEQ multiplex PCR; TCRdb has only the in-frame clones, and not every one. Among about 140,000 clones listed, 80% to 90% were seen once. The sequence came from a woman aged 25 to 45 in good health. The chain is built from TRBV7-2 and TRBJ1-1; D call uncertain. Source material: blood. The CDR3 DNA reads as TGTGCCAGCAGCCGTCGTGCGGGGAACACTGAAGCTTTCTTT. Protein product: CASSRRAGNTEAFF.